The following is a T cell receptor (beta chain) sequence with its context. Its specificity is unknown. This sample was included in a study of shared clonotypes between healthy human individuals. Findings and limits, study-wide: It was expected that sequencing depth would affect clonotype sharing among donors. Even with large depth, rarefaction showed that sorted-subset sequencing was incomplete. Only blood was sampled, and tissue TCR repertoires likely differ from blood ones.

The assay was immunoSEQ multiplex PCR, and TCRdb's table has in-frame clones only and misses some. Here the sample spans around 1.4 million clones, around 98.5% being singletons. The germline V gene encodes CDR1 SGHTS and CDR2 YDEGEE. Germline trimming cut 4 bases from V and 1 base from J; bases unmatched to any gene: 3. The CDR3 has 14 residues. Donors, healthy HIV-negative adults, lacked recent acute infections or vaccinations. The gene calls are TRBV5-8 and TRBJ2-3; 7 bases are shared with TRBD2. The TCR was taken from a man aged 25 to 45 in good health. Sample: naive CD4+ T cells sorted from blood. Regarding subset: CD45RA+ positively selected. The CDR3 DNA reads TGTGCCAGCAGCACCCTAGCGGGCACAGATACGCAGTATTTT. Protein product: CASSTLAGTDTQYF.